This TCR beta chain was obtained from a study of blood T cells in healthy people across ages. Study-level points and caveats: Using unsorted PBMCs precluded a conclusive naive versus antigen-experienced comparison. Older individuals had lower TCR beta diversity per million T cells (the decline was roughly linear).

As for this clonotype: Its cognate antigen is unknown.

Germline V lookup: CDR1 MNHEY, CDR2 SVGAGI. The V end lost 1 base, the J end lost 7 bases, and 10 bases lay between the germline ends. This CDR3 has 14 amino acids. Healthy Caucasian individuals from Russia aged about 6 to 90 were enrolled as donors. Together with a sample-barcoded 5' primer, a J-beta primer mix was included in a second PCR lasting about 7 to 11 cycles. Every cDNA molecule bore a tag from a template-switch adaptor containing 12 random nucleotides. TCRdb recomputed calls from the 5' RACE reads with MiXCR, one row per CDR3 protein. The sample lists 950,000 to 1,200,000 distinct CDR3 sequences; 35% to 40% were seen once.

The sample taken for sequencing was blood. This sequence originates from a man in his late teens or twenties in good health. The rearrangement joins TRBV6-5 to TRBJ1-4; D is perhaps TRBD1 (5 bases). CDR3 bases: TGTGCCAGCAGTTACTTTGAGGGGAGTGAAAAACTGTTTTTT. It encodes CASSYFEGSEKLFF.